This T cell receptor beta chain appears in the sequencing data of a study of blood T cells in healthy people across ages. Study-level results: Per million T cells, the diversity of TCR beta decreased roughly linearly as age advanced.

The CDR3 has 15 residues. The V gene lost 4 bases and the J gene lost 6 bases, with 17 bases spanning the gap. From germline, CDR1 is SGHRS and CDR2 YFSETQ. It was with a sample-barcoded 5' primer and a J-beta primer mix that a second PCR of about 7 to 12 cycles was run. Every sample gave at least 2.5 million paired-end reads containing CDR3. TCRdb analysed the 5' RACE reads with MiXCR anew, one entry per CDR3 protein. Of fewer than 1,000,000 distinct CDR3 sequences listed, under 45% are singletons. In the case of this clonotype: Antigen unknown.

This sequence joins TRBV5-1 and TRBJ2-1; unclear D gene. The receptor was isolated from a man aged 55-75 years in good health. The sequencing sample was made of blood. In DNA, the CDR3 is TGCGCCAGCAGCCCCCGGTTAGGTGGGATCAATGAGCAGTTCTTC. This encodes CASSPRLGGINEQFF.